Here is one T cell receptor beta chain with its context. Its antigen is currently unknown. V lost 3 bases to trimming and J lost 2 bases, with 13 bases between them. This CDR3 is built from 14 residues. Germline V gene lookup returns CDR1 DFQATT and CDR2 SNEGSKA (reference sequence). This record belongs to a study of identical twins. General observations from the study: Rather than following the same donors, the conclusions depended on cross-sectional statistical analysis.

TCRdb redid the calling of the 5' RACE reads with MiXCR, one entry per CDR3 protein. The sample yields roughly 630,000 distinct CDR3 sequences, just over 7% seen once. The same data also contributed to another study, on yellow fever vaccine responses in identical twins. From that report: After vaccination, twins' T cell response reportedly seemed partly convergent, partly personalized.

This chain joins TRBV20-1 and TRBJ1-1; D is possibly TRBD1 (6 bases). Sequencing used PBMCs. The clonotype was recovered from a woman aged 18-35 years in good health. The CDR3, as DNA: TGCAGTGCTAGGAGCGGGGGCGGTAACACTGAAGCTTTCTTT. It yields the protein CSARSGGGNTEAFF.